The 23 T cell receptor beta chains listed next were all sequenced from one sample in a study of tumor and adjacent non-tumor tissue in lung cancer. A modified ARM-PCR protocol with three rounds of nested PCR amplified TCRbeta. TCRdb redid the calling of the multiplex PCR reads with MiXCR, one entry per CDR3 protein. Here the sample spans approximately 68,000 distinct CDR3 sequences, 55% to 85% being singletons. RNA was extracted from bulk tissue without any cell sorting. The source material was lung tumor tissue. These receptors were obtained from a man between 60 and 75 years old with non-small cell lung cancer.

This clonotype was seen a few times. A much larger clone differs by one base, so this may be a read error. The chain has TRBV14 and TRBJ2-4, with D maybe TRBD1 (6 bases). Deletions cut 4 bases from V and 9 bases from J, with 13 bases between. Per germline, CDR1 SGHDN and CDR2 FVKESK. The CDR3 totals 13 residues. The CDR3 protein is CASSRDMVTIQYF. CDR3 bases: TGTGCCAGCAGCCGGGACATGGTTACCATTCAGTACTTC. The complete variable domain, with remaining parts taken from reference TRBV14 and TRBJ2-4, reads EAGVTQFPSHSVIEKGQTVTLRCDPISGHDNLYWYRRVMGKEIKFLLHFVKESKQDESGMPNNRFLAERTGGTYSTLKVQPAELEDSGVYFCASSRDMVTIQYFGAGTRLSVL.

Regarding this clonotype: No conserved phenylalanine or tryptophan ends this CDR3, so it is likely a read error. No DNA is shown, since the ends of the CDR3 on it are uncertain; the CDR3 is the one TCRdb lists. The J gene is TRBJ2-5, the V gene TRBV29-1; no DNA check was done on the table's D call, TRBD1. The CDR3 is 15 residues long, counting both termini. CDR1 and CDR2 (germline): SQVTM, ANQGSEA. The CDR3 loop reads CSVVSSRAGGETLYL.

On this clonotype itself: One end of the junction fails to match germline, which may point to a read error. The rearrangement uses TRBV12-3 or TRBV12-4 and TRBJ2-1; tentative D call: TRBD1 (6 bases). The CDR3 contains 14 residues. This chain's CDR3 is CACSLYRAGNEQFF. CDR3 DNA sequence: TGTGCCTGCAGTTTGTACAGGGCGGGCAATGAACAGTTCTTC.

The V call is TRBV12-5, the J call TRBJ2-1, with D perhaps given as TRBD1 or TRBD2 (5 bases each). This CDR3 region has 18 residues. Trimming pared 3 bases from V and 6 bases from J, leaving 24 bases between. In germline, CDR1 is LGHNT, CDR2 FRNRAP. CDR3 residues: CASGLVSSGTEHINEQFF. CDR3 in DNA: TGTGCTAGTGGTTTAGTCTCCTCCGGGACCGAACATATCAATGAGCAGTTCTTC.

In its sample, this clonotype was seen once. The junction and the germline gene differ at one end; a read error may be behind it. V gene TRBV6-1 combines with J gene TRBJ2-2, with D perhaps TRBD1 (6 bases). Germline V lookup: CDR1 MNHNS, CDR2 SASEGT. The CDR3 has 16 amino acids. The CDR3 region has the DNA TGTGACAGCAGAGTGGGAGTAGGGGGATATACCGGGGAGCTGTTTTTT. The encoded protein is CDSRVGVGGYTGELFF.

Remarks on this clonotype: One junction end disagrees with the germline gene, perhaps due to a read error. This rearrangement joins TRBV6-1 to TRBJ2-7; TRBD2 matches at 10 bases. This CDR3 region has 14 residues. Germline CDR1 reads MNHNS; CDR2 reads SASEGT. CDR3 in amino acids: CASRGLARFYEQYF. The CDR3 DNA sequence: TGTGCCAGCAGGGGACTAGCGCGCTTCTACGAGCAATACTTC.

Remarks on this clonotype: The junction differs from germline at one of its ends, possibly a read error. The V call is TRBV12-3 or TRBV12-4, the J call TRBJ2-2; TRBD2 agrees at 7 bases. The CDR3 runs 16 residues. CDR3 DNA sequence: TGTGCCAGCAGTTTTTTCCGGCCTAGCGGCTCCGAGGAGGTGTTTTTT. Its translation: CASSFFRPSGSEEVFF.

This clonotype was recorded at least ten times. Germline is not matched at one junction end, which may reflect a read error. The genes are TRBV20-1 and TRBJ2-5; 9 bases fit TRBD2. Germline CDR1 and CDR2: DFQATT and SNEGSKA (reference sequence). The CDR3 covers 14 residues. The CDR3 DNA follows: TGCAGTACTAGGGCTAGCGGGAATCAAGAGACCCAGTACTTC. Translating gives CSTRASGNQETQYF.

Notes on this clonotype: At one end, the junction sequence differs from germline, possibly due to a read error. The CDR3 loop reads CTSSWVGQGDETQYF. The CDR3 nucleotides read TGTACCAGCAGTTGGGTCGGACAGGGAGACGAGACTCAGTACTTC. The chain has TRBV6-6 and TRBJ2-5; TRBD1 matches at 8 bases. CDR1 MNHNY and CDR2 SVGAGI come from the germline V gene (reference sequence). The CDR3 totals 15 residues.

Worth noting for this clonotype: Since no conserved phenylalanine or tryptophan closes the CDR3, a read error is the likely cause. This sequence joins TRBV20-1 and TRBJ1-5; no definite D call. The CDR3 extends over 15 amino acids. Germline V lookup: CDR1 DFQATT, CDR2 SNEGSKA (reference sequence). V was trimmed by 1 base and J by 1 base, leaving 11 bases between them. In DNA form, the CDR3 reads TGCAGTGCTAGAGTCCAAGGATTGAGCAATCAGCCCCAGCATTCT. This gives the protein CSARVQGLSNQPQHS.

This clonotype came up a few times. At one end the junction does not follow the germline gene, possibly because of a read error. This chain connects TRBV29-1 to TRBJ2-5; the D gene could be TRBD1 or TRBD2 (5 bases each). Per the germline V gene, CDR1 is SQVTM and CDR2 is ANQGSEA. The CDR3 contains 15 residues. The CDR3 spells CSVDGHLTSQETQYF. The DNA of the CDR3 is TGTAGCGTTGATGGACATCTAACGAGCCAAGAGACCCAGTACTTC. The variable domain in full, completed from reference TRBV29-1 and TRBJ2-5, reads SAVISQKPSRDICQRGTSLTIQCQVDSQVTMMFWYRQQPGQSLTLIATANQGSEATYESGFVIDKFPISRPNLTFSTLTVSNMSPEDSSIYLCSVDGHLTSQETQYFGPGTRLLVL.

This clonotype has more than one count but fewer than ten. A junction boundary mismatches the germline segment, possibly from a read error. The chain couples TRBV20-1 to TRBJ1-4, with a weak D call TRBD1 (6 bases). This CDR3 is 13 amino acids long. Germline V lookup: CDR1 DFQATT, CDR2 SNEGSKA (reference sequence). The CDR3 here is CNAIVRGGEKLFF. The CDR3 region has the DNA TGCAATGCTATAGTCAGGGGAGGTGAAAAACTGTTTTTT.

Comment on this clonotype: The junction does not match germline at one end; this may be a read error. Here the CDR3 reads CNAGPPTSRGAPTDTQYF. CDR3 DNA sequence: TGTAATGCTGGGCCACCGACTAGTCGGGGGGCTCCCACAGATACGCAGTATTTT. V gene TRBV20-1 combines with J gene TRBJ2-3; weak D call: TRBD2 (7 bases). This CDR3 is built from 18 residues. The germline CDR1 and CDR2 sequences are DFQATT and SNEGSKA (reference sequence).

This clonotype was seen ten or more times. The rearrangement joins TRBV7-9 to TRBJ2-6; no firm D call. CDR1 and CDR2 (germline): SEHNR, FQNEAQ (reference sequence). The V gene lost 5 bases and the J gene lost 3 bases, with 8 bases spanning the gap. The CDR3 runs to 14 residues. Here the CDR3 DNA reads TGTGCCAGCAGCCCGATGGGTGGGGCCAACGTCCTGACTTTC. Protein product: CASSPMGGANVLTF.

On this clonotype itself: This likely comes from a read error, as the CDR3 has no conserved phenylalanine or tryptophan at its end. This chain uses TRBV12-3 or TRBV12-4 with TRBJ2-1; the match to TRBD2 covers 7 bases. The CDR3 contains 15 residues. With 2 bases clipped from V and 5 bases from J, the junction kept 6 bases outside the gene matches. The CDR3 is CASSLPKREHNEQFL. CDR3 sequence (DNA): TGTGCCAGCAGTTTACCTAAGCGGGAACACAATGAGCAGTTCTTG.

Note on this clonotype: Because the CDR3 is missing its conserved closing phenylalanine or tryptophan, this is likely a read error. The genes are TRBV6-5 and TRBJ2-3, with D unresolved. Germline assignment: CDR1 MNHEY and CDR2 SVGAGI. There are 14 residues in the CDR3. Deletions cut 5 bases from V and 12 bases from J, with 21 bases between. This CDR3 reads CASSAASPPRTQYY. Here the CDR3 DNA reads TGTGCCAGCAGTGCGGCCTCACCTCCCCGTACACAGTATTAT.

To note about this clonotype: A much bigger clone sits one base away, suggesting this may be a read error. This sequence joins TRBV20-1 and TRBJ2-2, with 7 bases fitting TRBD2. CDR1 DFQATT and CDR2 SNEGSKA come from the germline V gene (reference sequence). This CDR3 comprises 13 residues. CDR3 sequence: CNAPGEGTGELFF. The CDR3 bases are TGCAATGCTCCCGGGGAGGGCACCGGGGAGCTGTTTTTT.

This clonotype was found a few times. With a much larger clone just one base away, this may be a read error. This chain connects TRBV11-2 to TRBJ2-3; weak D call: TRBD2 (5 bases). In germline, CDR1 is SGHAT, CDR2 FQNNGV. This CDR3 region has 15 residues. The CDR3 reads CASSLDLASKDTQYF. Written as DNA, the CDR3 is TGTGCCAGCAGCTTAGATCTGGCTAGCAAAGATACGCAGTATTTT.

Points on this clonotype: At one end, the junction sequence differs from germline, possibly due to a read error. The rearrangement joins TRBV20-1 to TRBJ2-2; 11 bases are a match to TRBD2. The CDR3 runs 16 residues. CDR1 and CDR2 (germline): DFQATT, SNEGSKA (reference sequence). For the CDR3, the DNA is TGCCGTGCTACCTTAGCGGGAGGGCCGGAGACTGGGGAGCTGTTTTTT. This sequence encodes CRATLAGGPETGELFF.

The genes are TRBV28 and TRBJ2-1; D not certain. The germline CDR1 and CDR2 sequences are MDHEN and SYDVKM. The ends were cut back, 9 bases at V and 10 bases at J, with 13 bases in the middle. This CDR3 region has 11 residues. Here the CDR3 reads CASSPCGEQFF. DNA for the CDR3: TGTGCCAGTAGCCCCTGTGGAGAGCAGTTCTTC. The complete variable domain, with remaining parts taken from reference TRBV28 and TRBJ2-1, reads DVKVTQSSRYLVKRTGEKVFLECVQDMDHENMFWYRQDPGLGLRLIYFSYDVKMKEKGDIPEGYSVSREKKERFSLILESASTNQTSMYLCASSPCGEQFFGPGTRLTVL.

For this clonotype: The junction and the germline gene differ at one end; a read error may be behind it. This sequence joins TRBV6-5 and TRBJ2-3; D is perhaps TRBD2 (5 bases). CDR3 length: 17 amino acids. From germline, CDR1 is MNHEY and CDR2 SVGAGI. The CDR3 coding sequence is TGTGCCAGCAGTAAAACCGGGATTACCTTTGACACTGGTACGCCGTATTTT. Protein: CASSKTGITFDTGTPYF.

This clonotype occurred once. Germline and junction disagree at one end, which may indicate a read error. The chain uses TRBV29-1 and TRBJ2-2; D gene unclear. CDR1 and CDR2 (germline): SQVTM, ANQGSEA. The CDR3 has 14 residues. CDR3 sequence (DNA): TGCAGTGTTGAACCCCACACGAACACCGGGGAGCTGTTTTTT. Amino acids: CSVEPHTNTGELFF.

Of note for this clonotype: One end of the junction does not line up with germline, which may come from a read error. The V and J genes are TRBV29-1 and TRBJ1-1, with D unresolved. Germline CDR1 and CDR2: SQVTM and ANQGSEA. CDR3 size: 15 residues. The CDR3 reads CSVESMTGVNTEAFF. The CDR3 DNA follows: TGCAGTGTTGAATCGATGACGGGAGTGAACACTGAAGCTTTCTTT.